The T cell receptor beta chain under discussion was sequenced for a study of OX40 agonist ivuxolimab in advanced cancers. Across the whole study: The group had a mean age of around 60 years, ranged from roughly 20 to 79, and was around 82% male.

The length of the CDR3 is 16 residues. Trimming removed 4 bases from V and 7 bases from J; junction bases left unmatched: 13. Germline V CDR1 and CDR2: LNHDA, SQIVND (reference sequence). As to this clone: The antigen is unknown.

Study-level findings and limits: The study found among the lowest clonal expansion in partial responders at 0.1-3.0 mg/kg.

Only in-frame clones appear in the TCRdb table, and some are missing; sequencing was by immunoSEQ multiplex PCR. Of roughly 60,000 clones in the sample, approximately 85% are singletons; the top ten hold 2.5% to 3.5%. This chain joins TRBV19 and TRBJ2-7; 10 positions match TRBD1. This sample comprised CD4+ or CD8+ T cells sorted from blood, obtained in a trial of the OX40 agonist ivuxolimab. The sequence derives from an adult with an advanced solid tumor such as melanoma, head and neck, liver or kidney cancer. CDR3 amino acids: CASSTLPGQGRSEQYF. As DNA, the CDR3 is TGTGCCAGTAGTACCCTGCCGGGACAGGGGAGAAGTGAGCAGTACTTC.